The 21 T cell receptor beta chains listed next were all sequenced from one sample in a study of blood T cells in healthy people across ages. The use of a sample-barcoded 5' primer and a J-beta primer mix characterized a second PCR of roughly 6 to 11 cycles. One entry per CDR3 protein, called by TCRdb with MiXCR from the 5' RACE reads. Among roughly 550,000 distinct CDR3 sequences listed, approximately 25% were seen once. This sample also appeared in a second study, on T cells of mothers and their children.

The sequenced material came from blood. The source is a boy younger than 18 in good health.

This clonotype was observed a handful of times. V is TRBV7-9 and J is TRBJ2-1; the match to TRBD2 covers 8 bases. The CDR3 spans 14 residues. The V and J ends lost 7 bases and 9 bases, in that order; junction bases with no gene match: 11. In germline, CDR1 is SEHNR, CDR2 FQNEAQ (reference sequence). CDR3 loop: CASIIAGPLVEQFF. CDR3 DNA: TGTGCCAGCATCATAGCGGGGCCCCTTGTTGAGCAGTTCTTC.

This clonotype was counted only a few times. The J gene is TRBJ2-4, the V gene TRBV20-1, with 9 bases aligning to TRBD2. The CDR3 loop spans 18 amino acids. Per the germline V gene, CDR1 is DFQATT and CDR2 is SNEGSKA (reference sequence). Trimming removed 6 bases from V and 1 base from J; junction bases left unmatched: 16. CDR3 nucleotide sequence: TGCAGTGCGTTGGGTCTGATAGCGGGAGAATGGGCCAAAAACATTCAGTACTTC. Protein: CSALGLIAGEWAKNIQYF.

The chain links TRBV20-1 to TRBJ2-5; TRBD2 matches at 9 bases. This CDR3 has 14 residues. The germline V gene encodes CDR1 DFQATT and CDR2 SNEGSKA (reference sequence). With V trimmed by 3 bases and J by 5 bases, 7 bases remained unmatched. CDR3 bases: TGCAGTGCTAGCTTGGCGGGGGGGCACGAGACCCAGTACTTC. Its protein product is CSASLAGGHETQYF.

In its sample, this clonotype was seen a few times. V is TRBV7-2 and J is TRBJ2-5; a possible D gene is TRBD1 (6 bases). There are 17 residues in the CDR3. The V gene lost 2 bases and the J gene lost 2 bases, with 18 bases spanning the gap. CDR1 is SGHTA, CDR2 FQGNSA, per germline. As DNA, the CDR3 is TGTGCCAGCAGCTTACTCCTCCAGGGGCAGATTCAAGAGACCCAGTACTTC. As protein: CASSLLLQGQIQETQYF.

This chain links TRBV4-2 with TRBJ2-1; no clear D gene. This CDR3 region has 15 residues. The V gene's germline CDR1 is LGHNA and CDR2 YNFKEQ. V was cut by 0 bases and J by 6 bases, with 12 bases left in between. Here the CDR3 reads CASSQDSLMGNEQFF. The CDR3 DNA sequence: TGTGCCAGCAGCCAAGATAGCCTAATGGGCAATGAGCAGTTCTTC.

CDR3 residues: CASSVSFGDPNSPLHF. Here the CDR3 DNA reads TGTGCCAGCAGCGTAAGCTTTGGAGATCCTAATTCACCCCTCCACTTT. This chain connects TRBV9 to TRBJ1-6, with no clear D. The germline V and J ends were trimmed by 1 base and 6 bases, with 14 bases remaining between them. Germline loops: CDR1 SGDLS, CDR2 YYNGEE. This CDR3 region has 16 residues.

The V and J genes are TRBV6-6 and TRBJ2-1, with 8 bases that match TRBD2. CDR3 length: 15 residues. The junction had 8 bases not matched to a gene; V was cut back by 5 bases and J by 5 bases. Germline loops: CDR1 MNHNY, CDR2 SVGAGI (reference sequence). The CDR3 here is CASSIGTRYNNEQFF. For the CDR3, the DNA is TGTGCCAGCAGTATAGGGACTAGATACAACAATGAGCAGTTCTTC.

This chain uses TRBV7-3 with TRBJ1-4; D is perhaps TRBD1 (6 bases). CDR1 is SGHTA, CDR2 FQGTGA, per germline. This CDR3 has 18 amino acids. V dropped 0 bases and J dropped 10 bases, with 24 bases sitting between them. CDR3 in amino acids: CASSLTGGSLFSAGKLFF. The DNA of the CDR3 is TGTGCCAGCAGCTTAACGGGGGGCTCTTTGTTTTCTGCGGGAAAACTGTTTTTT.

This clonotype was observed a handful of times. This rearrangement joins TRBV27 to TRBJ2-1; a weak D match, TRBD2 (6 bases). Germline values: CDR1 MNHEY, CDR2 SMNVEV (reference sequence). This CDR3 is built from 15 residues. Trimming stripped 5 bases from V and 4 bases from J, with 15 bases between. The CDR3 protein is CASSPYHGLYNEQFF. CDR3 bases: TGTGCCAGCAGTCCTTATCACGGACTATACAATGAGCAGTTCTTC.

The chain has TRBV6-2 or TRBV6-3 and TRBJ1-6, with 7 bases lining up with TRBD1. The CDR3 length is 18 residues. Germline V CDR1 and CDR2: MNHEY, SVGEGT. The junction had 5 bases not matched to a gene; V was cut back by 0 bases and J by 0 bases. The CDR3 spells CASSYSTGQSSYNSPLHF. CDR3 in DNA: TGTGCCAGCAGTTACTCAACGGGACAGAGCTCCTATAATTCACCCCTCCACTTT.

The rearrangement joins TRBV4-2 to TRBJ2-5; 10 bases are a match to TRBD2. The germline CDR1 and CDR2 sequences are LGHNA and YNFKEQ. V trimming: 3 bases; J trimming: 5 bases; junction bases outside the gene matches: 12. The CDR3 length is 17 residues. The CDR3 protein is CASSHVPSGGNPETQYF. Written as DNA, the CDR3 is TGTGCCAGCAGCCACGTGCCTAGCGGGGGTAATCCGGAGACCCAGTACTTC.

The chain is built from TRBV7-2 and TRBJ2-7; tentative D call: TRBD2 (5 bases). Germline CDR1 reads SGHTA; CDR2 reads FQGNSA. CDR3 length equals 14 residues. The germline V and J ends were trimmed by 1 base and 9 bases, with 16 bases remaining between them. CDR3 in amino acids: CASSLDKGASVQYF. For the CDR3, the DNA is TGTGCCAGCAGCTTAGATAAGGGAGCGTCCGTGCAGTACTTC.

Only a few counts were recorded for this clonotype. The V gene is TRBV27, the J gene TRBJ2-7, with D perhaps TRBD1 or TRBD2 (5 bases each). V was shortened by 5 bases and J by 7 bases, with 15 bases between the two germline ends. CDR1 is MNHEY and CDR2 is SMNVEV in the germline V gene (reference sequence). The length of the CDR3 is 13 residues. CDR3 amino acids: CASSRGPSREQYF. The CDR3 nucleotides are TGTGCCAGCAGTCGGGGACCGTCCAGGGAGCAGTACTTC.

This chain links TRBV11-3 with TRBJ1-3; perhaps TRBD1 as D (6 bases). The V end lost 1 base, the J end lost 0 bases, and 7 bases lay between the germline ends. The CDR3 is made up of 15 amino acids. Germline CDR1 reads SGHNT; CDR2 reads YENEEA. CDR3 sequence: CASSLGGLSGNTIYF. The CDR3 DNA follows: TGTGCCAGCAGCTTAGGGGGGCTCTCTGGAAACACCATATATTTT.

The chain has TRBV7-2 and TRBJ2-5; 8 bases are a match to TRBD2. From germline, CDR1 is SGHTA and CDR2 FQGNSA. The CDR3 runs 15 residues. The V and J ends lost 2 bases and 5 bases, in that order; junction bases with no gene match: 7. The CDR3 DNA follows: TGTGCCAGCAGCTTATTCGGGGGGGCTTCCGAGACCCAGTACTTC. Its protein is CASSLFGGASETQYF.

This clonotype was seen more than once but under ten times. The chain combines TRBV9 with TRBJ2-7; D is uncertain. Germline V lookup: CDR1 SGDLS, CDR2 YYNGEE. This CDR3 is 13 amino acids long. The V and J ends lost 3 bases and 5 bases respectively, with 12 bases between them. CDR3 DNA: TGTGCCAGCAGCGGGCCACTGTCCCACGAGCAGTACTTC. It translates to CASSGPLSHEQYF. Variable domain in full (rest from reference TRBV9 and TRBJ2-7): DSGVTQTPKHLITATGQRVTLRCSPRSGDLSVYWYQQSLDQGLQFLIQYYNGEERAKGNILERFSAQQFPDLHSELNLSSLELGDSALYFCASSGPLSHEQYFGPGTRLTVT.

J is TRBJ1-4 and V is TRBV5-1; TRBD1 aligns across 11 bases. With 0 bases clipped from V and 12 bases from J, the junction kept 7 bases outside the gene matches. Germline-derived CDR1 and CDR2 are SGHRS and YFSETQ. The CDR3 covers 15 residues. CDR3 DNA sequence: TGCGCCAGCAGCTTGGGGACAGGGGGCAAGGAACAACTGTTTTTT. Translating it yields CASSLGTGGKEQLFF.

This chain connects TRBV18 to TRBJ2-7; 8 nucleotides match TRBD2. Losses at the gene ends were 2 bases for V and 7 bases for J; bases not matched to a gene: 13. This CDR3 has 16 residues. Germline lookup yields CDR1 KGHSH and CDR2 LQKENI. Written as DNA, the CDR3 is TGTGCCAGCTCACCAGGACTAGCCACCGCTTGGGAGGAGCAGTACTTC. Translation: CASSPGLATAWEEQYF.

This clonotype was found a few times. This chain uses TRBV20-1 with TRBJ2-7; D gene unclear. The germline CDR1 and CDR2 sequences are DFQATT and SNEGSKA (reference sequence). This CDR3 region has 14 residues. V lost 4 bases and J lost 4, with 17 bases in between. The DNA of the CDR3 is TGCAGTGCTACGGACGCATTAGTGGGATACGAGCAGTACTTC. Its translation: CSATDALVGYEQYF.

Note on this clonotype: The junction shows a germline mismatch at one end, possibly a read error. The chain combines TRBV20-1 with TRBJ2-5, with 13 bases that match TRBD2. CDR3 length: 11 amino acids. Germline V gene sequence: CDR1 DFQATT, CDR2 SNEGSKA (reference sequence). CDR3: CSASTSGGPHF. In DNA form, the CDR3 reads TGCAGTGCTTCGACTAGCGGGGGGCCCCACTTC.

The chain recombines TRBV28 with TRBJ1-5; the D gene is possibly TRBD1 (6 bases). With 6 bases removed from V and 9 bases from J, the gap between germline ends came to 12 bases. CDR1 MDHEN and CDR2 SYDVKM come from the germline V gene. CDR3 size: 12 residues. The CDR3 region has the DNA TGTGCCAGCAGCGATGACAGGTCGCCCCAGCATTTT. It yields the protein CASSDDRSPQHF.